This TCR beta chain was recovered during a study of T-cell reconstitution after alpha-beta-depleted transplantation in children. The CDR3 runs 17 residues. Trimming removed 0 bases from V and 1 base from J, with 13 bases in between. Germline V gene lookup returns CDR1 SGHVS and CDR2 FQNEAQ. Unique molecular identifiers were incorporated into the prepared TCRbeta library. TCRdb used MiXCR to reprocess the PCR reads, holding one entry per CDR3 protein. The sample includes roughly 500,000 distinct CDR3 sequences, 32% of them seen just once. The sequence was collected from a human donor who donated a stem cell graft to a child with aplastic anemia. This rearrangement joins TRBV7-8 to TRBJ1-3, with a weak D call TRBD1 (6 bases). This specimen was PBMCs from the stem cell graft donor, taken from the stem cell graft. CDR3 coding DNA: TGTGCCAGCAGCTTAGCGCGGCAGGGGATATCTGGAAACACCATATATTTT. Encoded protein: CASSLARQGISGNTIYF.